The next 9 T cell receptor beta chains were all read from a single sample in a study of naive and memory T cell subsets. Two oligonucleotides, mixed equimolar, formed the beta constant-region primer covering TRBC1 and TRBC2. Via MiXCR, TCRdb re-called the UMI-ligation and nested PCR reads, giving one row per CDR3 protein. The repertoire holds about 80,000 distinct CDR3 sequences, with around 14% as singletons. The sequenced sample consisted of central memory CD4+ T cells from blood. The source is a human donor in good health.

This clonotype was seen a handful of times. CDR3: CASTTDRRETQYF. In DNA form, the CDR3 reads TGTGCCAGCACAACAGACCGCCGAGAGACCCAGTACTTC. The chain links TRBV2 to TRBJ2-5; D ambiguous. Trimming shortened V by 7 bases and J by 4 bases, and 13 bases separated the two germline ends. Per the germline V gene, CDR1 is SNHLY and CDR2 is FYNNEI. This CDR3 contains 13 residues. Combining the CDR3 with reference TRBV2 and TRBJ2-5 gives the whole variable domain EPEVTQTPSHQVTQMGQEVILRCVPISNHLYFYWYRQILGQKVEFLVSFYNNEISEKSEIFDDQFSVERPDGSNFTLKIRSTKLEDSAMYFCASTTDRRETQYFGPGTRLLVL.

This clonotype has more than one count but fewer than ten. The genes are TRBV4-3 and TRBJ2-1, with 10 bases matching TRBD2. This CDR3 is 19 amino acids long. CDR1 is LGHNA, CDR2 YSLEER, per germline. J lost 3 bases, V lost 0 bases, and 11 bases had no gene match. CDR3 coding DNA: TGCGCCAGCAGCCAAGATTATCCTAGCGGGAGAAGGGGCTACAATGAGCAGTTCTTC. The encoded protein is CASSQDYPSGRRGYNEQFF.

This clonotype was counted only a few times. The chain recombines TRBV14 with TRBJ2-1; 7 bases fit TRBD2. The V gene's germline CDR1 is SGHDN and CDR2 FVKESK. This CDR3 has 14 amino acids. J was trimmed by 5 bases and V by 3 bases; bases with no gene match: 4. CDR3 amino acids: CASSHLAVNNEQFF. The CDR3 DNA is TGTGCCAGCAGCCACCTAGCGGTAAACAATGAGCAGTTCTTC.

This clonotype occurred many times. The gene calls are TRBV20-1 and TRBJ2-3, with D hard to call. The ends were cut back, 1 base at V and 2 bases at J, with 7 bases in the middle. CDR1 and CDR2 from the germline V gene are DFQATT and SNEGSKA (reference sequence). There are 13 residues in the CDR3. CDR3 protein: CSARVGFTDTQYF. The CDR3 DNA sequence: TGCAGTGCTAGAGTAGGATTCACAGATACGCAGTATTTT.

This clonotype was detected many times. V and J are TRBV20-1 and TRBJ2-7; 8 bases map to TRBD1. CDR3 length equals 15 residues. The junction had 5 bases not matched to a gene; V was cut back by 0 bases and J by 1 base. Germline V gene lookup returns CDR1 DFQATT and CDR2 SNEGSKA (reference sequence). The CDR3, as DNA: TGCAGTGCTAGAGATCAGGGGGCAATATCCTACGAGCAGTACTTC. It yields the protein CSARDQGAISYEQYF.

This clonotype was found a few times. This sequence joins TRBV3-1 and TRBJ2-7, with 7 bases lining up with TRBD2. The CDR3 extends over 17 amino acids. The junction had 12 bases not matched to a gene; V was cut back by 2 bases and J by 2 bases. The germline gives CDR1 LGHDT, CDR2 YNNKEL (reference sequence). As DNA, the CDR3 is TGTGCCAGCAGCCAAAGTAGCGCGACTAGCATAGCCTACGAGCAGTACTTC. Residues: CASSQSSATSIAYEQYF.

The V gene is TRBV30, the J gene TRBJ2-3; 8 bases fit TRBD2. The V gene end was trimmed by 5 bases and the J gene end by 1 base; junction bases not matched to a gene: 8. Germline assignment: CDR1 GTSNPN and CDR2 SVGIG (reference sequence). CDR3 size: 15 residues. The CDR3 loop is CAWAGGRPGTDTQYF. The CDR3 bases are TGTGCCTGGGCGGGAGGTCGCCCTGGCACAGATACGCAGTATTTT.

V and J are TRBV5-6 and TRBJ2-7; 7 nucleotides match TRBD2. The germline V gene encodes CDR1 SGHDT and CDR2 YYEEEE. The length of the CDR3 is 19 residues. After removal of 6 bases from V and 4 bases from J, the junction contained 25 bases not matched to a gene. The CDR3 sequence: CASTSRPAGRSVVGYEQYF. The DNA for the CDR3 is TGTGCCAGCACCTCAAGGCCAGCGGGAAGGTCTGTTGTCGGATACGAGCAGTACTTC. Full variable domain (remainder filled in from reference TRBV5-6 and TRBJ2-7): DAGVTQSPTHLIKTRGQQVTLRCSPKSGHDTVSWYQQALGQGPQFIFQYYEEEERQRGNFPDRFSGHQFPNYSSELNVNALLLGDSALYLCASTSRPAGRSVVGYEQYFGPGTRLTVT.

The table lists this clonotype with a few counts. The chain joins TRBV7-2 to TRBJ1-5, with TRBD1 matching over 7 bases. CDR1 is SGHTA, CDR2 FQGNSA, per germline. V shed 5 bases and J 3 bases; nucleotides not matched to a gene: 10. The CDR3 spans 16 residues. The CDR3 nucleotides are TGTGCCAGCAGCCCTTCGACAGGGACAGTCAATCAGCCCCAGCATTTT. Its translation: CASSPSTGTVNQPQHF.